The following is a T cell receptor beta chain sequence with its context. Its target is not known. With 60 Vbeta and 13 Jbeta primers, the PCR was carried out. Source study methods: Approximately 11 million of some 80 million unique TCR beta chains were shared, per a later count. Only in-frame clones appear in the TCRdb table, and some are missing; sequencing was by immunoSEQ multiplex PCR. From that table come the V and J calls and clone size; the DNA was used to work out D and trimming. The sample has over 150,000 clones, just under 80% seen once. This sample is drawn from a study of cytomegalovirus exposure and HLA in healthy donors. Whole-study context: Tens of millions of unique TCRs, all from HLA-typed donors, were included in an early release of the data. Assignment to the Caucasian-associated ancestry cluster applied to around 76% of the approximately 390 genotyped donors. General study findings and limits: An ancestry cluster, one associated with Asian ancestry, reportedly showed fewer N-insertions than the approximately 650-donor mean in a later analysis.

The CDR3 extends over 15 amino acids. CDR1 is SEHNR and CDR2 is FQNEAQ in the germline V gene (reference sequence). Trimming shortened V by 1 base and J by 2 bases, and 10 bases separated the two germline ends. The source of this sequence is a woman between 45 and 65 years old in good health and CMV-seropositive. Source material: PBMCs. The V and J genes are TRBV7-9 and TRBJ2-3; D ambiguous. CDR3 sequence reads: CASSLGLLITDTQYF. CDR3 coding DNA: TGTGCCAGCAGCTTAGGTCTCCTAATCACAGATACGCAGTATTTT.